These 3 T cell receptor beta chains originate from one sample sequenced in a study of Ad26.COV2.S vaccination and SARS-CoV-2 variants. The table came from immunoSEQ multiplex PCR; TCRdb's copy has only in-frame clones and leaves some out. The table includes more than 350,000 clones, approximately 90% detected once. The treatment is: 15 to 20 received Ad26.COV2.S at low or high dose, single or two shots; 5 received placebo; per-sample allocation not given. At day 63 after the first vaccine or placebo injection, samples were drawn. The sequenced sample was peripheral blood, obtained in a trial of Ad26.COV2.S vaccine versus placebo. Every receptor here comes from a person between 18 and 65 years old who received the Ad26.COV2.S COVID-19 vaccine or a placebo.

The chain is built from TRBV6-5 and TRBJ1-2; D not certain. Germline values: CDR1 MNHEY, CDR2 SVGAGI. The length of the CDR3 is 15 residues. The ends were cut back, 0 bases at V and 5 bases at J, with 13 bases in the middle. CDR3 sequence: CASSYSLGSRYGYTF. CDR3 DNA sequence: TGTGCCAGCAGTTACTCGCTCGGATCGCGGTATGGCTACACCTTC.

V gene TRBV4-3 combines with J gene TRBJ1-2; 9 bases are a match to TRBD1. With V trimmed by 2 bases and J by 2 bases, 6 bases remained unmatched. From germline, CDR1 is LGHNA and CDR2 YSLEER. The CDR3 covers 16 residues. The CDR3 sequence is CASSQTPGTGNYGYTF. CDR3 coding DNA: TGCGCCAGCAGCCAAACTCCCGGGACAGGGAACTATGGCTACACCTTC.

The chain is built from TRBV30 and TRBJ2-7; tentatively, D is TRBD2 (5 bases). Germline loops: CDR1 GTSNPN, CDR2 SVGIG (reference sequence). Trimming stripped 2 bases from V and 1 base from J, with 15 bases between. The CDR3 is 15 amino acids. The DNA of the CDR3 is TGTGCCTGGAGTAACCGGGGTAAAAGATCCTACGAGCAGTACTTC. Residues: CAWSNRGKRSYEQYF.